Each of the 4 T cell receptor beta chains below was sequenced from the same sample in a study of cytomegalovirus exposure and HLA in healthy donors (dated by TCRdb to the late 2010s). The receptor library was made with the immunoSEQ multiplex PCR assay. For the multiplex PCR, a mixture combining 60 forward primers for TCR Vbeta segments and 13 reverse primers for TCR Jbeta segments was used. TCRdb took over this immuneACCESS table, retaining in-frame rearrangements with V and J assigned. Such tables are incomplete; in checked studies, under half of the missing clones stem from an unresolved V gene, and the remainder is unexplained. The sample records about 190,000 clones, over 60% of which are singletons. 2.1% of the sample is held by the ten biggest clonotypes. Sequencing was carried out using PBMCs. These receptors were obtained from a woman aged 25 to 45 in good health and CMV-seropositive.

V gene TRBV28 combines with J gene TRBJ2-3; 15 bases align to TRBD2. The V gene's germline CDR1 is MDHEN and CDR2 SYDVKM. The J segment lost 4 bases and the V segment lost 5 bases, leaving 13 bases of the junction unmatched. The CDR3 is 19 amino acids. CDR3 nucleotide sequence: TGTGCCAGCAGTCCAATCTCCGGGACTAGCGGGAGGTTTTCAGATACGCAGTATTTT. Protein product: CASSPISGTSGRFSDTQYF.

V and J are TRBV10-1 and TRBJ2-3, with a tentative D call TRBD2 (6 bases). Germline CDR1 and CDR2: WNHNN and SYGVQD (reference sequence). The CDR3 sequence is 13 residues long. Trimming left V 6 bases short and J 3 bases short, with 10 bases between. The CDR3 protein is CASSGGDTDTQYF. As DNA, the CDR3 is TGCGCCAGCAGCGGAGGGGATACAGATACGCAGTATTTT.

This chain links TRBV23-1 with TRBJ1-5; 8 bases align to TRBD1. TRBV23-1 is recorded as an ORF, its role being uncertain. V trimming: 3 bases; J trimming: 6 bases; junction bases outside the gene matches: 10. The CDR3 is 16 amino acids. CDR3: CASSQKSRGPGQPQHF. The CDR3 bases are TGCGCCAGCAGTCAGAAATCCAGGGGGCCTGGTCAGCCCCAGCATTTT.

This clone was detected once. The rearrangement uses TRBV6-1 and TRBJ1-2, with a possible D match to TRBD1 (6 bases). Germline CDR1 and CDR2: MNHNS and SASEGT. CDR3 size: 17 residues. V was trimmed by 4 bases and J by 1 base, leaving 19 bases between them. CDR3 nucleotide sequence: TGTGCCAGCAGTGCAATGATTGGACAGCGCAATAACTATGGCTACACCTTC. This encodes CASSAMIGQRNNYGYTF.